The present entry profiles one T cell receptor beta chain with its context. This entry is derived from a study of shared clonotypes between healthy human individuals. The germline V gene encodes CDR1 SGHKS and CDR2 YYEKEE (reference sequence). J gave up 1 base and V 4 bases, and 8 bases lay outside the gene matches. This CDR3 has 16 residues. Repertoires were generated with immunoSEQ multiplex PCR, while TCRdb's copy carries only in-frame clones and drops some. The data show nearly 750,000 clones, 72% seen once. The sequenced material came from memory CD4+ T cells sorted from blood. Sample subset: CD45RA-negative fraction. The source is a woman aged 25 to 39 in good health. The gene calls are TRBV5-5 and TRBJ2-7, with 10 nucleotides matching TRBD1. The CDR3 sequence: CASSDFGQGGSYEQYF. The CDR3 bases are TGTGCCAGCAGCGATTTCGGACAGGGGGGATCCTACGAGCAGTACTTC.